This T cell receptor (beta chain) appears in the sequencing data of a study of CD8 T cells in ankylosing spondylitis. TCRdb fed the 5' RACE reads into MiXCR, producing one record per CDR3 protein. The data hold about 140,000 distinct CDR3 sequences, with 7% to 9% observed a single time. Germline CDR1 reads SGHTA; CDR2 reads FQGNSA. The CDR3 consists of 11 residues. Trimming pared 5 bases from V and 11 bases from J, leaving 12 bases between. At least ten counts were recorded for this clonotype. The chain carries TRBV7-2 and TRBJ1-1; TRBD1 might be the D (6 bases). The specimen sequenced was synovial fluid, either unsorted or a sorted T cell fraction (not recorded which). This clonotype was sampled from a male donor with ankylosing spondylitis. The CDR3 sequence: CASSTRQAAFF. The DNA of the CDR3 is TGTGCCAGCAGCACCCGACAGGCGGCTTTCTTT.